This T cell receptor (beta chain) was found in a study of T cells in lung cancer brain metastases (dated by TCRdb to the late 2010s). In terms of the full investigation: Of the 20 or so patients, about 17 had a history of tobacco use, with a median of roughly 40 pack-years. About 90% of the 20 patients received no interval therapy between primary and metastasis resection. A median interval of roughly 50 weeks was observed between acquisition of the primary and brain metastasis specimens. The study compared TCR beta CDR3 repertoires of fully resected primary non-small cell lung cancers with those of paired brain metastases. A cohort of some 20 patients was included, from whom roughly 40 specimens were contributed, with one primary lung lesion and one brain metastasis obtained from each patient. The median age of the patients at first diagnosis was more than 50 years, and the group included about 9 males and approximately 11 females. Primary and metastatic specimens both had an average DNA integrity number of around 3.8, with no significant difference between the two sites.

Deletion took 4 bases off V and 8 bases off J, with a span of 18 bases between the germline ends. CDR1 and CDR2, per the germline V gene, are SGHTS and YDEGEE. The cysteine opens and the phenylalanine closes a CDR3 of 15 amino acids. Just CDR3 DNA is preserved here, 45 bases in frame from base 1. Patients had resection either for delayed recurrence of a solitary brain metastasis or for synchronous oligometastatic disease. To avoid including cancers other than NSCLC, any patient with a history of multiple malignancies was excluded. Tumor areas were macrodissected from 5 or 6 deparaffinized around 9 um unstained sections, using marked H&E slides as a guide. All specimens were fixed in formalin and embedded in paraffin (FFPE). The AllPrep DNA/RNA FFPE Kit was used to extract genomic DNA. This clone was seen just once. The antigen it binds to is not known. No base qualities exist here, and no much larger clone lies one base off it.

Overall results and qualifications from the work: Most clones were specific to a single lesion, and overlap between paired lesions was limited (mean Morisita index about 0.22). Effects of preoperative corticosteroids on T cell infiltration in brain metastases could not be controlled. Significantly fewer unique productive clones were found in brain metastases than in paired primaries (median approximately 1,500 versus 4,500). Retrieval of the complete infiltrating T cell repertoire may have been prevented by DNA fragmentation in FFPE samples. The ten most abundant clones made up a significantly larger repertoire fraction in brain metastases than primaries, suggesting clonal expansion.

Between roughly 2 and 4.92 ug genomic DNA was input per sample, with paired samples receiving equal DNA input. TCR beta libraries were built with the immunoSEQ hsTCRbeta Kit using multiplexed V and J gene primers in two PCR steps. Pooled libraries, together with positive and negative controls, were sequenced on an Illumina MiSeq with a 100-cycle paired-end protocol. The published analysis was carried out like this. The immunoSEQ vendor processed the raw data into normalized, annotated TCR beta repertoire reports. Richness was defined as unique clones by nucleotide sequence, and total richness was extrapolated with the iChao1 and Efron-Thisted estimators. Pielou's evenness, Simpson's index, top-ten clone proportional abundance, and Morisita overlap index were used to characterize and compare paired lesions. The clones in this table, taken by TCRdb from immuneACCESS, are in-frame only. Not every clone is retained; where verified, under half of the shortfall comes from an unresolved V gene, and the cause of the rest is unknown. The D gene and trimming were derived from the DNA, and the V and J assignments and clone size from that table. The sample yields 1,200 or so clones; nearly 90% were counted once. 3% to 4.5% of the sample comes from the top ten.

The sample taken for sequencing was tumor tissue from a brain metastasis. The cell subset or site label corresponds to: paired resected brain metastasis. The receptor was isolated from a man aged 70-80 years with non-small cell lung cancer that had spread to the brain. The rearranged segments are TRBV5-8 and TRBJ1-4; no D segment can be confidently identified. The nucleotides are TGTGCCAGCAGCCGAGGTCAAGTCGGGGAAGAAAAACTGTTTTTT. Its protein reads: CASSRGQVGEEKLFF.